Reported below is one T cell receptor beta chain. Source study methods: It was from reference gene primer amplification that nucleated cell counts were estimated. Sequencing used immunoSEQ multiplex PCR; TCRdb keeps in-frame clones, though not all of them. Clone size and the V and J calls come from that table; the DNA yielded D and trimming. The sample lists about 190,000 clones, 80% to 85% seen once, with roughly 5% in the top ten. This sample was taken from a study of blood T cell repertoires in COVID-19. As for the study in general: COVID-19 samples, acute and convalescent, were from the United States, Italy and Spain. Nucleic acid was either cDNA or gDNA, and it came from T cells, B-cell-depleted T cells, or PBMCs.

From germline, CDR1 is LNHDA and CDR2 SQIVND (reference sequence). V was clipped by 1 base and J by 3 bases, with 8 bases between them. This CDR3 spans 14 amino acids. The origin of this receptor is a woman aged 25 to 39 with acute or convalescent COVID-19. The V gene is TRBV19, the J gene TRBJ2-3, with D maybe TRBD1 (5 bases). Specimen: peripheral blood. CDR3 sequence reads: CASSIVRGTDTQYF. The CDR3, as DNA: TGTGCCAGTAGTATAGTTAGGGGAACAGATACGCAGTATTTT.